Listed below are T cell receptor beta chains from one sample, sequenced in a study of T-cell reconstitution after alpha-beta-depleted transplantation in children. TCRdb recomputed calls from the PCR reads with MiXCR, one row per CDR3 protein. The sample includes around 300,000 distinct CDR3 sequences, approximately 20% of them seen just once. The specimen comprised PBMCs, mostly from graft donor cells, sampled 180 days after TCRalphabeta/CD19-depleted stem cell transplant. The source of these receptors is a male patient aged 10 to 17 who had a stem cell transplant for acute lymphoblastic leukemia, so the T cells may come from the graft donor. CDR3s include the opening cysteine and the closing phenylalanine or tryptophan.

V: TRBV3-1; J: TRBJ2-7; CDR3: CASSGRVEQYF
V: TRBV5-1; J: TRBJ2-1; CDR3: CASSLEDPTVEQFF
V: TRBV5-1; J: TRBJ2-3; CDR3: CASRDIPGLAGSDTRYF
V: TRBV3-1; J: TRBJ2-7; CDR3: CASSQGQYEQYF
V: TRBV5-1; J: TRBJ2-2; CDR3: CASKRQFNTGELFF
V: TRBV15; J: TRBJ2-2; CDR3: CATSRDTLAGGELFF
V: TRBV4-1; J: TRBJ2-4; CDR3: CASSPRDLAKNIQYF
V: TRBV20-1; J: TRBJ2-1; CDR3: CSASGRGMYNEQFF
V: TRBV5-1; J: TRBJ2-3; CDR3: CASSFGYTDTQYF
V: TRBV27; J: TRBJ2-3; CDR3: CATRGLAGGPTQYF
V: TRBV15; J: TRBJ2-1; CDR3: CATSRENPEGAGGLVEQFF
V: TRBV20-1; J: TRBJ2-7; CDR3: CSAGQGAAYEQYF
V: TRBV12-3/TRBV12-4; J: TRBJ1-2; CDR3: CASRIRGSVSYGYTF
V: TRBV20-1; J: TRBJ2-1; CDR3: CSASTSGYNEQFF
V: TRBV5-1; J: TRBJ2-3; CDR3: CASSLFGDVDTQYF
V: TRBV29-1; J: TRBJ2-2; CDR3: CSARSGTVNTGELFF
V: TRBV7-3; J: TRBJ1-1; CDR3: CASSLGPADTEAFF
V: TRBV13; J: TRBJ2-7; CDR3: CASSHYSSYEQYF
V: TRBV18; J: TRBJ2-7; CDR3: CASSQDQGNYEQYF
V: TRBV9; J: TRBJ2-1; CDR3: CASTLGLAGYEQFF
V: TRBV7-3; J: TRBJ2-1; CDR3: CASSLKFPGRLNEQFF
V: TRBV12-3/TRBV12-4; J: TRBJ2-2; CDR3: CASAGSGELFF
V: TRBV12-3/TRBV12-4; J: TRBJ1-2; CDR3: CASSLGRGPHYGYTF
V: TRBV3-1; J: TRBJ1-5; CDR3: CASSQDHSNQPQHF
V: TRBV27; J: TRBJ2-1; CDR3: CASSYNIGLYSYNEQFF
V: TRBV29-1; J: TRBJ2-1; CDR3: CSASGLAGNEQFF
V: TRBV12-3/TRBV12-4; J: TRBJ2-5; CDR3: CASSSRQRKETQYF
V: TRBV6-4; J: TRBJ2-1; CDR3: CASSGRGGMNEQFF
V: TRBV5-1; J: TRBJ1-2; CDR3: CASSLAGVRGASYGYTF
V: TRBV2; J: TRBJ1-5; CDR3: CASSGGIPKDQPQHF
V: TRBV13; J: TRBJ1-2; CDR3: CASSLGRNYGYTF
V: TRBV20-1; J: TRBJ2-5; CDR3: CSAIPPGGASRETQYF
V: TRBV7-2; J: TRBJ2-7; CDR3: CASSLEKVLEQYF
V: TRBV10-1; J: TRBJ2-1; CDR3: CASSEFLSGSSYNEQFF
V: TRBV6-4; J: TRBJ1-5; CDR3: CASSTRTRNQPQHF
V: TRBV20-1; J: TRBJ2-7; CDR3: CSAGTRGEQYF
V: TRBV15; J: TRBJ2-1; CDR3: CATSRALSGIPSYNEQFF
V: TRBV7-6; J: TRBJ2-5; CDR3: CASSGLHATQETQYF
V: TRBV6-5; J: TRBJ2-1; CDR3: CASSYGQTSGVSYNEQFF
V: TRBV27; J: TRBJ2-3; CDR3: CASSIYRADTQYF
V: TRBV29-1; J: TRBJ2-7; CDR3: CSVEVQGGEQYF
V: TRBV20-1; J: TRBJ1-5; CDR3: CSARSGARDQPQHF
V: TRBV6-5; J: TRBJ2-3; CDR3: CASSYSKQLAGDTQYF
V: TRBV4-1; J: TRBJ2-7; CDR3: CASSQSGTGMSYEQYF
V: TRBV11-2; J: TRBJ2-1; CDR3: CASSPGTSGRVSSYNEQFF
V: TRBV27; J: TRBJ2-3; CDR3: CASRSRGAGATFTDTQYF
V: TRBV3-1; J: TRBJ2-5; CDR3: CASSPTYRDLQETQYF
V: TRBV29-1; J: TRBJ2-7; CDR3: CSARGTPTYEQYF
V: TRBV10-3; J: TRBJ1-6; CDR3: CAISERQFNSPLHF
V: TRBV12-3/TRBV12-4; J: TRBJ2-7; CDR3: CASARLAGGSEQYF
V: TRBV7-8; J: TRBJ2-7; CDR3: CASSPPSGSGEQYF
V: TRBV20-1; J: TRBJ2-5; CDR3: CRALRADTGGLETQYF
V: TRBV6-1; J: TRBJ2-7; CDR3: CASSWTRSGEQYF
V: TRBV6-5; J: TRBJ1-1; CDR3: CASSYLEMAFF
V: TRBV7-2; J: TRBJ2-7; CDR3: CASSLTFLRNEQYF
V: TRBV4-1; J: TRBJ2-7; CDR3: CASSQDTPTSGSFEQYF
V: TRBV20-1; J: TRBJ2-7; CDR3: CSARASSLSSYEQYF
V: TRBV27; J: TRBJ2-7; CDR3: CASSLRGAGDVGGQYF
V: TRBV5-1; J: TRBJ2-5; CDR3: CASSYPTETQYF